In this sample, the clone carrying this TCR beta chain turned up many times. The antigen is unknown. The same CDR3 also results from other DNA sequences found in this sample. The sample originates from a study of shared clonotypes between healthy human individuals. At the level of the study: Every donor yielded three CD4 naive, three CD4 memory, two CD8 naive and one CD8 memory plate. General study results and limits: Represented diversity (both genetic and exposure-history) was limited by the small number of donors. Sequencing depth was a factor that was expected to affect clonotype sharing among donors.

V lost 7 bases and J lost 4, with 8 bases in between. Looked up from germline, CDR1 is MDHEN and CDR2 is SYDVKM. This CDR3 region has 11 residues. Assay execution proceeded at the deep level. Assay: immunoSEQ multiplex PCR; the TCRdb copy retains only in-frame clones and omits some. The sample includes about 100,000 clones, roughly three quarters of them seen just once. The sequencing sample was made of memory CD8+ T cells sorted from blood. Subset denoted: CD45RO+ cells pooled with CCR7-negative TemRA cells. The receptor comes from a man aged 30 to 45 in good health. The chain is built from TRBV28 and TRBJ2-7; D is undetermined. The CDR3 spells CASTESYEQYF. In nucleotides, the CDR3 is TGTGCCAGCACCGAATCGTACGAGCAGTACTTC.